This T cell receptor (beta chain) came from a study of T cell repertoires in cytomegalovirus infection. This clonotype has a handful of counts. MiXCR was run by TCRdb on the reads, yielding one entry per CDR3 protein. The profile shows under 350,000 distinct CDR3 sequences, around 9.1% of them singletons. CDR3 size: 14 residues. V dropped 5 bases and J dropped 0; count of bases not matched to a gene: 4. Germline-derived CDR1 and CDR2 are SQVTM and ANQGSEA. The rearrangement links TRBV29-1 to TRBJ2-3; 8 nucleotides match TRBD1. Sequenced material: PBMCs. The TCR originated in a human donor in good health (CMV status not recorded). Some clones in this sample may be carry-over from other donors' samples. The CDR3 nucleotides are TGCAGCGTTATCCGGGACAGGAGCACAGATACGCAGTATTTT. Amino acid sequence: CSVIRDRSTDTQYF.